Listed below are T cell receptor beta chains from one sample, sequenced in a study of T cells in Graves' hyperthyroidism and ophthalmopathy. TCRdb re-analysed the multiplex PCR reads in MiXCR, keeping a single row per CDR3 protein. The sample yields 560,000 or so distinct CDR3 sequences, nearly 20% seen once. Sequencing was done on a sample of blood. These receptors were taken from a man aged 35 to 55 with Graves' ophthalmopathy. The CDR3 runs from the conserved cysteine through the conserved F or W. D genes are given only for firm matches. Some rows have no size entry. The others give once, few or many, or a class for an expanded clone.

J | size | D | V | DNA | CDR3
TRBJ2-2 | NA | NA | TRBV5-5 | TGTGCCAGCAGCTTCCCCCTGGCGGGGGCCACCGGGGAGCTGTTTTTT | CASSFPLAGATGELFF
TRBJ2-3 | many | NA | TRBV5-5 | TGTGCCAGCAGCTCCCCTAGCGAGGGCACAGATACGCAGTATTTT | CASSSPSEGTDTQYF
TRBJ1-2 | few | NA | TRBV13 | TGTGCCAGCAGCCTGTGGACAGACCCAGCTAACTATGGCTACACCTTC | CASSLWTDPANYGYTF
TRBJ1-2 | many | NA | TRBV11-2 | TGTGCCAGCAGCACCCATCCCGGGGTTGAGGGCTATGGCTACACCTTC | CASSTHPGVEGYGYTF
TRBJ1-5 | many | TRBD1 | TRBV20-1 | TGCAGCCTCCGCCCCGGACAGGGTGATCAGCCCCAGCATTTT | CSLRPGQGDQPQHF
TRBJ2-1 | NA | TRBD2 | TRBV19 | TGTGCCAGTAGTATCGTCCAGCGGGGGGGCCCGAGAATTAGGAATGAGCAGTTCTTC | CASSIVQRGGPRIRNEQFF
TRBJ1-1 | once | NA | TRBV20-1 | TGCAATGCCCCGAAAGACAGCCCGAACACTGAAGCTTTCTTT | CNAPKDSPNTEAFF
TRBJ1-1 | many | NA | TRBV3-1 | TGTGCCAGCAGCCCCGAACGACAGCTGAACACTGAAGCTTTCTTT | CASSPERQLNTEAFF
TRBJ2-1 | NA | NA | TRBV20-1 | TGCAGTGCTCGATGGAATGAGCAGTTCTTC | CSARWNEQFF
TRBJ2-5 | many | NA | TRBV20-1 | TGCAGTGCTACAGGGTTCGAGGAGACCCAGTACTTC | CSATGFEETQYF
TRBJ2-6 | many | TRBD1 | TRBV11-2 | TGTGCCAGCAGGACAGGGTTTGGGGCCAACGTCCTGACTTTC | CASRTGFGANVLTF
TRBJ1-1 | few | NA | TRBV6-1 | TGTGCCAGCAAATCGAAGGATAGCACTGAAGCTTTCTTT | CASKSKDSTEAFF
TRBJ1-2 | many | NA | TRBV12-3/TRBV12-4 | TGTGCCAGCAGTTTAGACTCACTCTATGGCTACACCTTC | CASSLDSLYGYTF
TRBJ1-2 | few | NA | TRBV2 | TGTGCCAGCAGGCAGGGTCCTAACTATGGCTACACCTTC | CASRQGPNYGYTF
TRBJ1-5 | few | NA | TRBV6-1 | TGTGCCAGCAGCCAGGAGGGGGACAATCAGCCCCAGCATTTT | CASSQEGDNQPQHF
TRBJ1-1 | few | NA | TRBV27 | TGTGCCAGCAGTTTATATAAGTGGGGGGAAGCTTTCTTT | CASSLYKWGEAFF
TRBJ2-1 | many | NA | TRBV12-3/TRBV12-4 | TGTGCCAGCAGTTTGGGCGGCCCCCACAATGAGCAGTTCTTC | CASSLGGPHNEQFF
TRBJ2-5 | many | TRBD2 | TRBV6-5 | TGTGCCAGCAGTTATCAGAGGGGTGAAACTAGCGGCCCTGGCCGGGTAACCCAGTACTTC | CASSYQRGETSGPGRVTQYF
TRBJ2-1 | few | TRBD2 | TRBV2 | TGTGCCAGCAGTGGACTAGCGGAGGAGCAGTTCTTC | CASSGLAEEQFF
TRBJ2-7 | few | TRBD2 | TRBV12-3/TRBV12-4 | TGTGCCAGCAGTTTAGCAAGGACTAGCGGCCTTGGAGAGCAGTACTTC | CASSLARTSGLGEQYF
TRBJ2-7 | NA | TRBD1 | TRBV6-6 | TGTGCCAGCAGTTACTCGATTCCCGGACAGGGAGGAAGCGAGCAGTACTTC | CASSYSIPGQGGSEQYF
TRBJ2-1 | NA | TRBD2 | TRBV19 | TGTGCCAGTAGTCCTGACATCGGGAGGTACTCCTACAATGAGCAGTTCTTC | CASSPDIGRYSYNEQFF
TRBJ2-7 | many | NA | TRBV2 | TGTGCCAGCAGTCAATTCGGGACAAAAGCCTACGAGCTCTTC | CASSQFGTKAYELF
TRBJ1-5 | NA | NA | TRBV6-1 | TGTGCCACCTCTCAAACAGGGATACAGCCCCAGCATTTT | CATSQTGIQPQHF
TRBJ1-2 | NA | NA | TRBV11-2 | TGTGCCAGCAGCTCCCTGGGGCAGAACTATGGCTACACCTTC | CASSSLGQNYGYTF
TRBJ2-3 | few | TRBD2 | TRBV5-1 | TGCGCCAGCAGCTTGGCCCGGACTAGCGGGATCACAGATACGCAGTATTTT | CASSLARTSGITDTQYF
TRBJ2-1 | many | NA | TRBV20-1 | TGCAGTGCTAGTCGGGCGGCTGGGGGCTACAATGAGCAGTTCTTC | CSASRAAGGYNEQFF
TRBJ1-5 | NA | NA | TRBV7-2 | TGTGCCAGCAGTTCTGGATCCTTAAATGATCAGCCCCAGCATTTT | CASSSGSLNDQPQHF
TRBJ2-7 | few | TRBD2 | TRBV11-2 | TGTGCCAGCAGCTTAGGCGGGAGAATAAACGAGCGGTACTTC | CASSLGGRINERYF
TRBJ1-2 | many | TRBD1 | TRBV28 | TGTGCCAGCACCGGGACAGGCCCTACCACCTTC | CASTGTGPTTF
TRBJ2-7 | NA | TRBD2 | TRBV11-2 | TGTGCCAGTAGCCTACAGGGAGTAGCGGGAGGCGGCGAGCAGTACTTC | CASSLQGVAGGGEQYF
TRBJ1-4 | few | TRBD1 | TRBV2 | TGTGCCAGCAGTGAAGATGGACAGGGGAGAAGACTGTTTTTT | CASSEDGQGRRLFF
TRBJ2-2 | few | NA | TRBV7-3 | TGTGCCAGCAGCAATCAGGGGAGATCCGGGGAGCTGTTTTTT | CASSNQGRSGELFF
TRBJ2-1 | many | TRBD2 | TRBV6-1 | TGTGCCAGCAGAAGACTAGCGGGAGTTGATTTGTATGAGCAGTTCTTC | CASRRLAGVDLYEQFF
TRBJ1-4 | NA | NA | TRBV5-5 | TGTGCCAGCAGCTTGAGGTCGGAAAAACTGTTTTTT | CASSLRSEKLFF
TRBJ2-1 | NA | NA | TRBV7-3 | TGTGCCAGCAGCCTTCTCGGAGCGGGCAACAATGAGCAGTTCTTC | CASSLLGAGNNEQFF
TRBJ2-7 | many | NA | TRBV27 | TGTGCCAGCAGTCGGCGGGGGCCCGTTTACGAGCAGTACTTC | CASSRRGPVYEQYF
TRBJ2-3 | many | NA | TRBV7-8 | TGTGCCAGCAGCTCCCGGACAAGAGATACGCAGTATTTT | CASSSRTRDTQYF
TRBJ2-3 | many | NA | TRBV7-2 | TGTGCCAGCAGCTCCCCCGCCTCAGATACGCAGTATTTT | CASSSPASDTQYF
TRBJ2-7 | many | NA | TRBV20-1 | TGCAGTGCCGCTGTGGGGGGGCGTCCCGGCGAGCAGTACTTC | CSAAVGGRPGEQYF
TRBJ2-7 | many | NA | TRBV2 | TGTGCCAGCCGAGGACACGGGGGGCCCTACGAGCAGTACTTC | CASRGHGGPYEQYF
TRBJ2-2 | NA | TRBD2 | TRBV9 | TGTGCCAGCAGCCACCCAACTAGCGCGAACACCGGGGAGCTGTTTTTT | CASSHPTSANTGELFF
TRBJ2-3 | few | TRBD2 | TRBV10-1 | TGCGCCAGCAGTGACCTAGCGGGGGACACAGATACGCAGTATTTT | CASSDLAGDTDTQYF
TRBJ2-7 | many | TRBD2 | TRBV27 | TGTGCCAGCAGTTTACTAGCGGGGGGGCCCTACGAGCAGTACTTC | CASSLLAGGPYEQYF
TRBJ2-7 | many | NA | TRBV13 | TGTGCCAGCAGCTTATCCTCCGGGGGAAACTACGAGCAGTACTTC | CASSLSSGGNYEQYF
TRBJ2-7 | NA | NA | TRBV7-9 | TGTGCCAGCAGCTCGGGGATCTCCGAGCAGTACTTC | CASSSGISEQYF
TRBJ2-1 | many | TRBD2 | TRBV28 | TGTGCCAGCAGTTCATCAGCGGGAATTGCCTACAATGAGCAGTTCTTC | CASSSSAGIAYNEQFF
TRBJ1-2 | NA | NA | TRBV30 | TGTGCCTGGAGTCTGGGGGGACCTTTCTATGGCTACACCTTC | CAWSLGGPFYGYTF
TRBJ1-3 | many | NA | TRBV12-3/TRBV12-4 | TGTGCCAGCAGTCCCTCGATGGCAAGGGCTGGAAACACCATATATTTT | CASSPSMARAGNTIYF
TRBJ1-5 | NA | NA | TRBV2 | TGTGCCAGCAGTGCCTTTGATAGCAATCAGCCCCAGCATTTT | CASSAFDSNQPQHF
TRBJ2-7 | few | NA | TRBV27 | TGTGCCAGCCGAACAGGCTACGAGCAGTACTTC | CASRTGYEQYF
TRBJ1-5 | few | TRBD1 | TRBV12-3/TRBV12-4 | TGTGCCAGCAGTTTTTCAAGGGGACAGGGGTACTATAGCAATCAGCCCCAGCATTTT | CASSFSRGQGYYSNQPQHF
TRBJ2-1 | NA | NA | TRBV3-1 | TGTGCCAGCAGCCAAGATGTCTCAGGGAACAATGAGCAGTTCTTC | CASSQDVSGNNEQFF